The present T cell receptor beta chain was sequenced within a study of T cells after yellow fever vaccination. Study-level findings and limits: Clones from primary vaccination mostly reappeared after the booster (96% CD4, under 90% CD8).

TCRdb redid the calling of the 5' RACE reads with MiXCR, one entry per CDR3 protein. The table has 300,000 to 350,000 distinct CDR3 sequences, around 4.3% seen once. V was pared by 4 bases and J by 5 bases, with 8 bases of the junction left unmatched. Germline V gene sequence: CDR1 MNHEY, CDR2 SMNVEV (reference sequence). The CDR3 extends over 16 amino acids. At least ten counts were recorded for this clonotype. What it binds is not known. The chain links TRBV27 to TRBJ1-4; 9 bases align to TRBD1. The receptor comes from a young man who received the YFV17D yellow fever vaccine. Material: PBMCs, obtained 15 days after the yellow fever booster vaccination. The CDR3, as DNA: TGTGCCAGCAGTTCCCGCGGACAGGGGCAGAATGAAAAACTGTTTTTT. It translates to CASSSRGQGQNEKLFF.